This T cell receptor beta chain was identified during a study of CD8+CD57+ T cells in acquired aplastic anemia. Study results and limitations: The study identified twenty-nine CD8+ CDR3 sequences shared by patients and controls.

V gave up 2 bases and J gave up 2 bases, with 14 bases separating them. CDR1 and CDR2 from the germline V gene are SGDLS and YYNGEE. The CDR3 runs 16 residues. CDR3 and TCR beta VDJ profiling relied on a genomic DNA template. TCRdb independently ran MiXCR on the reads; one entry per CDR3 protein. This table has 250,000 to 350,000 distinct CDR3 sequences, roughly 61% appearing once. Details on this clonotype: Antigen: not known.

Patients picked for sequencing had shown CD8+CD57+ cell expansion detected by flow cytometry. The receptor comes from a human donor with aplastic anemia. The chain employs TRBV9 and TRBJ2-1; the D gene is possibly TRBD2 (5 bases). The specimen sequenced was sorted CD4+, CD8+, or CD8+CD57+ T cells (not recorded which) from PBMCs. The CDR3: CASSVFGADTYNEQFF. The CDR3 region has the DNA TGTGCCAGCAGCGTTTTCGGAGCGGATACCTACAATGAGCAGTTCTTC.